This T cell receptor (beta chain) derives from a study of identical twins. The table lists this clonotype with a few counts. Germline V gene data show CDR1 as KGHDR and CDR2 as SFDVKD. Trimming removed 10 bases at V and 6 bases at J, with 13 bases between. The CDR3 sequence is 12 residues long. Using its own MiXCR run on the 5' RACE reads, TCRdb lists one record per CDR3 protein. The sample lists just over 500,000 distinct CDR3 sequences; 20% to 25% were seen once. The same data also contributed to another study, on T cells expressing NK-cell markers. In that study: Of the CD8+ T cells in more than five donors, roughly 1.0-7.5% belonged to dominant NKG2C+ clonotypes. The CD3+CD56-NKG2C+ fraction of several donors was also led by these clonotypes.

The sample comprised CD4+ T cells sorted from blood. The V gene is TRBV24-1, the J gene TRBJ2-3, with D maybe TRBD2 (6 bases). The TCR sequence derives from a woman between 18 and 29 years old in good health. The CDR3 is CATRDLWDTQYF. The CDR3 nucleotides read TGTGCCACGCGGGACCTCTGGGATACGCAGTATTTT.